The next 17 T cell receptor beta chains were all read from a single sample in a study of human T cells and chemical hapten exposure (dated by TCRdb to the early 2020s). The time point label corresponds to: patch test 1, 2 weeks after DPC sensitization. In light of the paper, this sample's treatment or condition label describes: therapeutic diphenylcyclopropenone sensitization with weekly scalp DPC. Libraries were prepared through RACE. The instrument was a NextSeq 500. TCRdb applied fastp at Q25 and MiXCR to the public reads, then kept only in-frame beta chains. Records with the same CDR3 protein are collapsed into one entry carrying the most frequent genes and DNA. Here the sample has 70,000 to 100,000 distinct CDR3 sequences; roughly 7.1% occur a single time. The ten largest make up approximately 1.5% of the sample. Sample: whole blood, taken in connection with sensitization to the hapten diphenylcyclopropenone (DPC). Receptor source: a woman aged 25 to 45 with alopecia areata. Some clones in this sample may be carry-over from other donors' samples.

V usage is TRBV5-4 and J usage is TRBJ2-3; TRBD1 aligns across 10 bases. Germline-derived CDR1 and CDR2 are SGHNT and YYREEE (reference sequence). V dropped 0 bases and J dropped 4; count of bases not matched to a gene: 5. CDR3 length equals 16 residues. CDR3 nucleotides: TGTGCCAGCAGCTTGGGGCGGACAGGGGGATCAGATACGCAGTATTTT. Protein sequence: CASSLGRTGGSDTQYF.

The chain is built from TRBV7-2 and TRBJ2-3; weak D call: TRBD2 (6 bases). This CDR3 spans 17 amino acids. Trimming cost V 5 bases and J 0 bases, with 18 bases left between them. Germline lookup yields CDR1 SGHTA and CDR2 FQGNSA. CDR3 DNA sequence: TGTGCCAGCAGCAGATTACCTGCGGGACCAAGCACAGATACGCAGTATTTT. Its protein product is CASSRLPAGPSTDTQYF.

This clonotype was seen ten or more times. This sequence joins TRBV7-9 and TRBJ2-3, with a possible D match to TRBD2 (5 bases). Germline V gives CDR1 SEHNR, CDR2 FQNEAQ (reference sequence). CDR3 length equals 17 residues. V was shortened by 5 bases and J by 1 base, with 19 bases between the two germline ends. Written as DNA, the CDR3 is TGTGCCAGCAGCCAAATGGCTAGCTACAAAGGCACAGATACGCAGTATTTT. It codes for CASSQMASYKGTDTQYF.

This clonotype showed up just a few times. This chain uses TRBV2 with TRBJ2-7, with D tentatively TRBD1 (6 bases). The CDR3 spans 14 residues. Germline V gene sequence: CDR1 SNHLY, CDR2 FYNNEI. Trimming pared 4 bases from V and 0 bases from J, leaving 10 bases between. The CDR3 protein is CASSVRGHSYEQYF. The CDR3 DNA is TGTGCCAGCAGTGTTCGGGGACACTCCTACGAGCAGTACTTC. The whole variable domain, filled in from reference TRBV2 and TRBJ2-7, reads EPEVTQTPSHQVTQMGQEVILRCVPISNHLYFYWYRQILGQKVEFLVSFYNNEISEKSEIFDDQFSVERPDGSNFTLKIRSTKLEDSAMYFCASSVRGHSYEQYFGPGTRLTVT.

The chain recombines TRBV29-1 with TRBJ2-1; D might be TRBD2 (5 bases). V was trimmed by 5 bases and J by 0 bases, leaving 11 bases between them. The CDR3 length is 14 residues. Per the germline V gene, CDR1 is SQVTM and CDR2 is ANQGSEA. CDR3 nucleotides: TGCAGCGTTACGGACTCGAGCTCCTACAATGAGCAGTTCTTC. It is translated as CSVTDSSSYNEQFF.

This clonotype was seen repeatedly, ten times or more. The chain combines TRBV20-1 with TRBJ2-7; TRBD2 aligns across 7 bases. Germline V gene lookup returns CDR1 DFQATT and CDR2 SNEGSKA (reference sequence). This CDR3 region has 15 residues. Germline trimming cut 5 bases from V and 4 bases from J; bases unmatched to any gene: 14. This chain's CDR3 is CSAGLVAAGRYEQYF. CDR3 DNA: TGCAGTGCTGGGTTAGTCGCAGCGGGGAGGTACGAGCAGTACTTC.

In this sample, this clonotype turned up a few times. The CDR3 spells CASTDRGATYEQYF. The CDR3 coding sequence is TGTGCCAGTACGGACAGGGGAGCCACCTACGAGCAGTACTTC. This sequence joins TRBV19 and TRBJ2-7; 9 bases line up with TRBD1. Looked up from germline, CDR1 is LNHDA and CDR2 is SQIVND (reference sequence). The CDR3 is 14 residues long. V shed 7 bases and J 2 bases; nucleotides not matched to a gene: 6.

A few counts support this clonotype. V and J are TRBV6-5 and TRBJ2-5; 9 bases map to TRBD2. The J segment lost 4 bases and the V segment lost 0 bases, leaving 9 bases of the junction unmatched. Per germline, CDR1 MNHEY and CDR2 SVGAGI. CDR3 length: 17 residues. CDR3 region: CASSYSTSGARGETQYF. The CDR3, as DNA: TGTGCCAGCAGTTACTCGACTAGCGGAGCCCGCGGAGAGACCCAGTACTTC.

The sample holds a few counts of this clonotype. The rearrangement links TRBV5-1 to TRBJ1-2; D gene ambiguous. Trimming left V 0 bases short and J 4 bases short, with 10 bases between. Germline loops: CDR1 SGHRS, CDR2 YFSETQ. This CDR3 is 14 amino acids long. The CDR3 loop reads CASSLESSFYGYTF. CDR3 nucleotides: TGCGCCAGCAGCTTGGAGAGCTCGTTCTATGGCTACACCTTC.

This clonotype showed up many times. V usage is TRBV3-1 and J usage is TRBJ1-4; D might be TRBD1 (6 bases). Trimming removed 7 bases from V and 5 bases from J, with 20 bases in between. The CDR3 consists of 16 residues. Germline assignment: CDR1 LGHDT and CDR2 YNNKEL (reference sequence). In DNA form, the CDR3 reads TGTGCCAGCACTATGTCAACCGGGACAAAGAATGAAAAACTGTTTTTT. Amino acids: CASTMSTGTKNEKLFF.

As regards this clonotype: Being one base from a much bigger clone, this may be a read error. V is TRBV10-3 and J is TRBJ2-5; TRBD1 matches at 9 bases. The germline V gene encodes CDR1 ENHRY and CDR2 SYGVKD. This CDR3 comprises 15 residues. The CDR3 region has the DNA TGTACCATCAGTGAACCGGGACAGGGTAAAGAGACCCAGTACTTC. Amino acid sequence: CTISEPGQGKETQYF.

In this sample, this clonotype turned up many times. This sequence joins TRBV10-3 and TRBJ2-7, with a possible D match to TRBD1 (5 bases). The CDR3 contains 15 residues. Germline assignment: CDR1 ENHRY and CDR2 SYGVKD. Trimming cost V 2 bases and J 2 bases, with 13 bases left between them. This CDR3 is CAISEEPGAAYEQYF. The CDR3 DNA sequence: TGTGCCATCAGTGAGGAGCCTGGGGCAGCCTACGAGCAGTACTTC.

This clonotype has more than one count but fewer than ten. The V gene is TRBV12-3 or TRBV12-4, the J gene TRBJ2-1; weak D call: TRBD2 (5 bases). The CDR3 is made up of 15 amino acids. V dropped 3 bases and J dropped 9 bases, with 18 bases sitting between them. The CDR3 nucleotides are TGTGCCAGCAGTTTTGGCTCCTCGGTGGGGAGTGAGCAGTTCTTC. Translation: CASSFGSSVGSEQFF.

This clonotype was detected only a few times. The V call is TRBV5-1, the J call TRBJ2-3; D is perhaps TRBD1 or TRBD2 (5 bases each). The CDR3 is 16 residues long. CDR1 is SGHRS, CDR2 YFSETQ, per germline. V was cut by 4 bases and J by 3 bases, with 18 bases left in between. The CDR3 bases are TGCGCCAGCAGCGTGGGACCAGCTCGGACTACAGATACGCAGTATTTT. The encoded protein is CASSVGPARTTDTQYF.

This clonotype was observed a few times. V and J are TRBV20-1 and TRBJ2-7, with TRBD2 as a possible D gene (5 bases). This CDR3 spans 13 amino acids. CDR1 and CDR2 (germline): DFQATT, SNEGSKA (reference sequence). Trimming removed 3 bases at V and 3 bases at J, with 12 bases between. CDR3 nucleotide sequence: TGCAGTGCTAGGTTGGCAGGACTCTACGAGCAGTACTTC. This sequence encodes CSARLAGLYEQYF.

In this sample, this clonotype turned up many times. J is TRBJ2-3 and V is TRBV5-1; TRBD2 agrees at 9 bases. This CDR3 is 15 amino acids long. V was clipped by 4 bases and J by 1 base; unmatched bases: 4. Germline CDR1 is SGHRS and CDR2 is YFSETQ. CDR3 sequence: CASSASGVGTDTQYF. In nucleotides, the CDR3 is TGCGCCAGCAGCGCTAGCGGGGTAGGCACAGATACGCAGTATTTT. Supplemented by reference TRBV5-1 and TRBJ2-3, the full variable domain reads KAGVTQTPRYLIKTRGQQVTLSCSPISGHRSVSWYQQTPGQGLQFLFEYFSETQRNKGNFPGRFSGRQFSNSRSEMNVSTLELGDSALYLCASSASGVGTDTQYFGPGTRLTVL.

The chain links TRBV30 to TRBJ2-5; weak D call: TRBD1 (6 bases). The V gene's germline CDR1 is GTSNPN and CDR2 SVGIG (reference sequence). This CDR3 contains 17 residues. Deletions cut 4 bases from V and 1 base from J, with 22 bases between. CDR3 amino acids: CAWTKRGTHFLQETQYF. The CDR3, as DNA: TGTGCCTGGACAAAAAGGGGGACCCACTTTCTCCAAGAGACCCAGTACTTC.